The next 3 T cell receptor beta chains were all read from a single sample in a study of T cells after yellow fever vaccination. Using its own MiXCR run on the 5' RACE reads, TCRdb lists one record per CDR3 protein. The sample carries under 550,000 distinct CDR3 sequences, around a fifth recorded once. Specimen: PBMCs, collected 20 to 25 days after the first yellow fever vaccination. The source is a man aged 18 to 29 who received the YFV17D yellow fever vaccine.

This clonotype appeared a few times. CDR3 bases: TGTGCCAGCAGTTATAGCGGGGGGCGGGAGACCCAGTACTTC. Its translation is CASSYSGGRETQYF. The V call is TRBV6-2 or TRBV6-3, the J call TRBJ2-5; 10 bases line up with TRBD2. Germline V lookup: CDR1 MNHEY, CDR2 SVGEGT. After removal of 3 bases from V and 5 bases from J, the junction contained 3 bases not matched to a gene. The CDR3 runs 14 residues.

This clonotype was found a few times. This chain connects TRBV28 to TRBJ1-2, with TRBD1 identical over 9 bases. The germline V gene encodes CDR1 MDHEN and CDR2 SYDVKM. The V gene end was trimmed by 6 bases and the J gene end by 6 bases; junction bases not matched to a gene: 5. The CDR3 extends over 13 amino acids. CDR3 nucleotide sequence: TGTGCCAGCAGGGCAACAGGGGGCAATGGCTACACCTTC. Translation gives CASRATGGNGYTF.

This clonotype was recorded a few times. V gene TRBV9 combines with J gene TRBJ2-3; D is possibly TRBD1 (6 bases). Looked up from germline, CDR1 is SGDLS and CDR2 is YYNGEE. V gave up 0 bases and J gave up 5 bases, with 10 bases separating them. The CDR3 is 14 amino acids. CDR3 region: CASSVGGPGDTQYF. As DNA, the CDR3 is TGTGCCAGCAGCGTAGGGGGGCCTGGAGATACGCAGTATTTT.